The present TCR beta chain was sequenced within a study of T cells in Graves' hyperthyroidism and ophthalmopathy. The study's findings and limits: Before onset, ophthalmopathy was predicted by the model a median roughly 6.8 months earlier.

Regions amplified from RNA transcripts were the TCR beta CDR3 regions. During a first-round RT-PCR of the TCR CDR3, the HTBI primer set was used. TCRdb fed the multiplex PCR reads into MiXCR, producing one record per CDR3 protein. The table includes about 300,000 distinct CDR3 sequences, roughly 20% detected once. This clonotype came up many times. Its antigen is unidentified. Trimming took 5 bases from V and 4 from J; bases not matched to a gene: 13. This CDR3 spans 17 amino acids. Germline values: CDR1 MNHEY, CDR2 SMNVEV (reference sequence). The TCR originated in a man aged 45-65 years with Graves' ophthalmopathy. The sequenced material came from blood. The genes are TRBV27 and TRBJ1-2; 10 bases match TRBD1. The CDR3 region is CASSLGGTGAAVYGYTF. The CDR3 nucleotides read TGTGCCAGCAGTCTTGGGGGGACAGGGGCCGCCGTCTATGGCTACACCTTC.